This entry lists 20 T cell receptor beta chains sequenced from one sample in a study of beta chain features in type 1 diabetes. The isolated RNA, all of it, was reverse transcribed, so expressed TCRB transcripts were what got sequenced. Assay used: immunoSEQ multiplex PCR; TCRdb lists only in-frame clones, some missing. The sample has 500,000 to 700,000 clones, 15% to 17% seen once. Sequenced sample: naive CD4+ T cells from blood. The receptors here all came from a man aged 18 to 30 in good health.

In this sample, this clone turned up a few times. The chain couples TRBV5-1 to TRBJ2-3; the match to TRBD1 covers 7 bases. CDR1 SGHRS and CDR2 YFSETQ come from the germline V gene. V was pared by 2 bases and J by 3 bases, with 3 bases of the junction left unmatched. CDR3 length equals 14 residues. The CDR3 DNA follows: TGCGCCAGCAGCTTTCCAGGGGGTACAGATACGCAGTATTTT. It is translated as CASSFPGGTDTQYF.

The gene calls are TRBV30 and TRBJ2-7; D ambiguous. Trimming took 2 bases from V and 5 from J, leaving 19 bases between them. Germline CDR1 is GTSNPN and CDR2 is SVGIG (reference sequence). This CDR3 contains 15 residues. The DNA of the CDR3 is TGTGCCTGGAGTCGCACAGTATCCCTCCTCCACGAGCAGTACTTC. Protein product: CAWSRTVSLLHEQYF.

V usage is TRBV7-9 and J usage is TRBJ2-7; TRBD2 matches 10 bases. CDR3 length: 17 amino acids. Germline assignment: CDR1 SEHNR and CDR2 FQNEAQ (reference sequence). The J segment lost 0 bases and the V segment lost 5 bases, leaving 10 bases of the junction unmatched. The CDR3 coding sequence is TGTGCCAGCAGCGAATCATTGGGACTAGCGAGCTCCTACGAGCAGTACTTC. Translation gives CASSESLGLASSYEQYF. The full variable domain, completed using reference TRBV7-9 and TRBJ2-7, is DTGVSQNPRHKITKRGQNVTFRCDPISEHNRLYWYRQTLGQGPEFLTYFQNEAQLEKSRLLSDRFSAERPKGSFSTLEIQRTEQGDSAMYLCASSESLGLASSYEQYFGPGTRLTVT.

This clone was detected a few times. The chain links TRBV28 to TRBJ2-3; 8 bases line up with TRBD2. The CDR3 totals 17 residues. CDR1 is MDHEN, CDR2 SYDVKM, per germline. J was trimmed by 5 bases and V by 7 bases; bases with no gene match: 17. The CDR3 is CASNTLAPGGRGDTQYF. The CDR3, as DNA: TGTGCCAGCAATACCTTAGCCCCGGGAGGGCGGGGAGATACGCAGTATTTT.

CDR3 sequence: CAISPGQGRTDTQYF. Written as DNA, the CDR3 is TGTGCCATCAGCCCAGGACAGGGACGCACAGATACGCAGTATTTT. The chain carries TRBV10-3 and TRBJ2-3, with 8 bases aligning to TRBD1. The CDR3 sequence is 15 residues long. V was pared by 6 bases and J by 1 base, with 6 bases of the junction left unmatched. Germline CDR1 ENHRY, CDR2 SYGVKD.

This clone was counted only a few times. The chain has TRBV6-5 and TRBJ1-5; D ambiguous. Germline CDR1 and CDR2: MNHEY and SVGAGI. This CDR3 is built from 15 residues. V was clipped by 5 bases and J by 11 bases, with 22 bases between them. DNA for the CDR3: TGTGCCAGCAGTACCAGCTCGCTCCTTGATAGTACCCAGCATTTT. Amino acid sequence: CASSTSSLLDSTQHF.

This clone was observed a few times. This chain joins TRBV5-4 and TRBJ2-2; D gene ambiguous. The CDR3 covers 15 residues. Trimming stripped 1 base from V and 4 bases from J, with 11 bases between. Germline V CDR1 and CDR2: SGHNT, YYREEE (reference sequence). CDR3 nucleotide sequence: TGTGCCAGCAGCTTGTCACAGAAACGCACCGGGGAGCTGTTTTTT. It translates to CASSLSQKRTGELFF.

This clone was detected a few times. The chain has TRBV29-1 and TRBJ1-1; D gene ambiguous. Germline V gene lookup returns CDR1 SQVTM and CDR2 ANQGSEA. Trimming removed 8 bases at V and 1 base at J, with 17 bases between. The CDR3 consists of 14 residues. The DNA of the CDR3 is TGCAGCTCCGATAGGAAGTTGGGGAACACTGAAGCTTTCTTT. Translation gives CSSDRKLGNTEAFF.

V and J are TRBV27 and TRBJ1-1; D not resolved. This CDR3 contains 13 residues. Germline values: CDR1 MNHEY, CDR2 SMNVEV (reference sequence). V was clipped by 5 bases and J by 0 bases, with 7 bases between them. CDR3 residues: CASSRHLNTEAFF. The DNA of the CDR3 is TGTGCCAGCAGTCGACACCTGAACACTGAAGCTTTCTTT.

The genes are TRBV28 and TRBJ2-3; 9 nucleotides match TRBD1. With V trimmed by 8 bases and J by 1 base, 10 bases remained unmatched. From germline, CDR1 is MDHEN and CDR2 SYDVKM. This CDR3 has 16 residues. CDR3 loop: CASPPGQGFRTDTQYF. As DNA, the CDR3 is TGTGCCAGCCCTCCGGGACAGGGCTTCCGCACAGATACGCAGTATTTT.

This clone was detected a few times. The chain carries TRBV6-6 and TRBJ2-6, with D unresolved. The CDR3 runs 13 residues. The germline CDR1 and CDR2 sequences are MNHNY and SVGAGI (reference sequence). Trimming took off 6 bases at V and 0 bases at J, with 3 bases between the two ends. CDR3: CASRHSGANVLTF. The CDR3 bases are TGTGCCAGCAGACACTCTGGGGCCAACGTCCTGACTTTC.

The chain couples TRBV2 to TRBJ2-4; possibly TRBD1 or TRBD2 for D (5 bases each). This CDR3 has 14 amino acids. The germline CDR1 and CDR2 sequences are SNHLY and FYNNEI. With 11 bases removed from V and 1 base from J, the gap between germline ends came to 15 bases. CDR3 in DNA: TGTGCCGCAAGAAGGTGGGGGGCCAAAAACATTCAGTACTTC. Translating gives CAARRWGAKNIQYF.

The gene calls are TRBV28 and TRBJ2-7, with 7 nucleotides matching TRBD1. Germline V gene sequence: CDR1 MDHEN, CDR2 SYDVKM. CDR3 length equals 15 residues. J gave up 4 bases and V 6 bases, and 12 bases lay outside the gene matches. The CDR3 here is CASSTLDRDAYEQYF. The CDR3 DNA sequence: TGTGCCAGCAGCACGCTCGACAGGGATGCTTACGAGCAGTACTTC.

Comment on this clone: Other DNA sequences of this sample code for an identical CDR3. The chain recombines TRBV5-1 with TRBJ1-5; D call uncertain. The CDR3 sequence is 13 residues long. Germline V gene lookup returns CDR1 SGHRS and CDR2 YFSETQ. Between the trimmed V and J ends, which lost 0 bases and 0 bases, there was a span of 1 base. The CDR3 region is CASSLDSNQPQHF. The CDR3 DNA reads as TGCGCCAGCAGCTTGGATAGCAATCAGCCCCAGCATTTT.

This clone occurred once. This chain joins TRBV28 and TRBJ2-5; 10 bases are shared with TRBD2. The CDR3 extends over 19 amino acids. V was clipped by 5 bases and J by 0 bases; unmatched bases: 15. Looked up from germline, CDR1 is MDHEN and CDR2 is SYDVKM. The CDR3 nucleotides read TGTGCCAGCAGTGCCGAAGCATCCAAGCGGGAGGGATACCAAGAGACCCAGTACTTC. Amino acid sequence: CASSAEASKREGYQETQYF.

This clone was seen more than once but under ten times. The rearrangement joins TRBV10-2 to TRBJ1-4, with unresolved D. The CDR3 consists of 11 residues. Germline CDR1 reads WSHSY; CDR2 reads SAAADI. Deletions cut 6 bases from V and 7 bases from J, with 6 bases between. CDR3 residues: CASRDLEKLFF. CDR3 nucleotides: TGCGCCAGCAGGGACCTTGAAAAACTGTTTTTT.

This clone was counted between two and nine times. This chain connects TRBV29-1 to TRBJ1-6, with 8 bases aligning to TRBD1. The J segment lost 7 bases and the V segment lost 4 bases, leaving 3 bases of the junction unmatched. In germline, CDR1 is SQVTM, CDR2 ANQGSEA. There are 13 residues in the CDR3. The CDR3, as DNA: TGCAGCGTTGGGACAGGGCCAAATTCACCCCTCCACTTT. It yields the protein CSVGTGPNSPLHF.

V gene TRBV5-4 combines with J gene TRBJ1-5; D might be TRBD1 (6 bases). Deletions cut 5 bases from V and 0 bases from J, with 12 bases between. Germline V gene data show CDR1 as SGHNT and CDR2 as YYREEE (reference sequence). The CDR3 has 15 amino acids. CDR3 sequence: CASSPDSNSNQPQHF. CDR3 coding DNA: TGTGCCAGCAGTCCGGACAGCAATAGCAATCAGCCCCAGCATTTT.

V gene TRBV7-2 combines with J gene TRBJ2-3; 12 bases agree with TRBD2. The CDR3 consists of 16 residues. V lost 6 bases and J lost 2; bases outside the gene matches: 6. Germline V gene lookup returns CDR1 SGHTA and CDR2 FQGNSA. CDR3 sequence reads: CASRPRTSGITDTQYF. The CDR3 bases are TGTGCCAGCAGACCTAGGACTAGCGGGATCACAGATACGCAGTATTTT.

This clone was seen more than once but under ten times. Compared with germline, one end of the junction differs, possibly owing to a read error. The V gene is TRBV7-7, the J gene TRBJ2-5, with a tentative D call TRBD2 (5 bases). This CDR3 has 16 residues. Germline loops: CDR1 SSHAT, CDR2 FNYEAQ (reference sequence). CDR3 DNA: TGTGCTAGCAGCCGAAGCGGTGGGGTATCGGGGGAGACCCAGTACTTC. This gives the protein CASSRSGGVSGETQYF. Drawing the rest from reference TRBV7-7 and TRBJ2-5, the complete variable domain is GAGVSQSPRYKVTKRGQDVTLRCDPISSHATLYWYQQALGQGPEFLTYFNYEAQPDKSGLPSDRFSAERPEGSISTLTIQRTEQRDSAMYRCASSRSGGVSGETQYFGPGTRLLVL.